These 29 T cell receptor beta chains were sequenced from one sample in a study of beta chain features in type 1 diabetes. Expressed TCRB transcripts were sequenced after all isolated RNA was converted to cDNA. Repertoires were generated with immunoSEQ multiplex PCR, while TCRdb's copy carries only in-frame clones and drops some. The data contain under 950,000 clones, roughly a sixth of them singletons. The sequenced sample consisted of naive CD4+ T cells from blood. These receptor sequences come from a woman aged 18-29 years in good health.

The chain employs TRBV5-1 and TRBJ2-7, with 15 bases identical to TRBD2. There are 17 residues in the CDR3. CDR1 is SGHRS, CDR2 YFSETQ, per germline. With 2 bases clipped from V and 2 bases from J, the junction kept 5 bases outside the gene matches. DNA for the CDR3: TGCGCCAGCAGCTTCCAAGGACTAGCGGGAGGGACCTACGAGCAGTACTTC. Translated, it gives CASSFQGLAGGTYEQYF.

In the case of this clone: The junction departs from germline at one end; a sequencing error may be responsible. J is TRBJ2-1 and V is TRBV7-7; D unclear. CDR3 length: 14 amino acids. Germline V gene sequence: CDR1 SSHAT, CDR2 FNYEAQ (reference sequence). CDR3 loop: CASSHDVGSNEQFF. For the CDR3, the DNA is TGTGCTAGCAGCCACGATGTCGGCAGCAATGAGCAGTTCTTC.

This clone was picked up a small number of times. At the DNA level, this CDR3 is encoded by other sequences in the same sample as well. The genes are TRBV7-2 and TRBJ2-3; 9 nucleotides match TRBD2. CDR3 length: 15 residues. Germline V CDR1 and CDR2: SGHTA, FQGNSA. The V and J ends lost 1 base and 4 bases, in that order; junction bases with no gene match: 3. CDR3 nucleotide sequence: TGTGCCAGCAGCTTAGGGTTAGCGGGAGCAGATACGCAGTATTTT. Translated: CASSLGLAGADTQYF.

Comments on this clone: The sample has other DNA sequences that encode this CDR3 too. J is TRBJ2-5 and V is TRBV18; maybe TRBD1 (6 bases). Germline V lookup: CDR1 KGHSH, CDR2 LQKENI. V gave up 1 base and J gave up 2 bases, with 11 bases separating them. This CDR3 is built from 15 residues. CDR3 coding DNA: TGTGCCAGCTCACCACAACGGACAGAGCAAGAGACCCAGTACTTC. Protein sequence: CASSPQRTEQETQYF.

The rearrangement links TRBV5-1 to TRBJ1-1; D is perhaps TRBD1 (5 bases). Germline V gene sequence: CDR1 SGHRS, CDR2 YFSETQ. V shed 4 bases and J shed 1 base, with 8 bases lying between them. This CDR3 is built from 13 residues. The CDR3 reads CASSRGGNTEAFF. For the CDR3, the DNA is TGCGCCAGCAGCCGTGGGGGGAACACTGAAGCTTTCTTT.

Only a few counts were recorded for this clone. The chain recombines TRBV2 with TRBJ2-3; 10 nucleotides agree with TRBD2. J lost 6 bases, V lost 6 bases, and 6 bases had no gene match. The CDR3 has 14 residues. Germline V gene data show CDR1 as SNHLY and CDR2 as FYNNEI. The CDR3 DNA sequence: TGTGCCAGCAGGGCTAGCGGGAGTTCGGATACGCAGTATTTT. Residues: CASRASGSSDTQYF.

V and J are TRBV11-2 and TRBJ2-5; D assignment may be TRBD1 or TRBD2 (5 bases each). Trimming pared 0 bases from V and 5 bases from J, leaving 13 bases between. The CDR3 covers 15 residues. CDR1 is SGHAT and CDR2 is FQNNGV in the germline V gene. CDR3 sequence: CASSLDEGPWETQYF. CDR3 nucleotide sequence: TGTGCCAGCAGCTTAGACGAGGGACCTTGGGAGACCCAGTACTTC.

This clone was seen a handful of times. The chain recombines TRBV7-9 with TRBJ2-4; weak D call: TRBD2 (5 bases). The V and J ends lost 3 bases and 4 bases respectively, with 10 bases between them. Germline lookup yields CDR1 SEHNR and CDR2 FQNEAQ (reference sequence). CDR3 size: 14 residues. CDR3 region: CASSFPGLKNIQYF. Here the CDR3 DNA reads TGTGCCAGCAGCTTTCCCGGACTGAAAAACATTCAGTACTTC.

This clone has a handful of counts. The chain has TRBV27 and TRBJ2-3; 7 positions match TRBD2. The CDR3 is 16 amino acids. Germline V lookup: CDR1 MNHEY, CDR2 SMNVEV (reference sequence). After removal of 1 base from V and 1 base from J, the junction contained 5 bases not matched to a gene. This chain's CDR3 is CASSLWAGVGTDTQYF. The CDR3 DNA sequence: TGTGCCAGCAGTTTATGGGCGGGAGTGGGCACAGATACGCAGTATTTT.

The chain employs TRBV6-5 and TRBJ2-2; perhaps D is TRBD1 or TRBD2 (5 bases each). The V end was cut by 6 bases, the J end by 8 bases, with 16 bases between. This CDR3 region has 14 residues. Germline-derived CDR1 and CDR2 are MNHEY and SVGAGI. The CDR3 spells CASRGDHYGGELFF. Here the CDR3 DNA reads TGTGCCAGCAGGGGGGACCACTACGGAGGGGAGCTGTTTTTT.

The chain combines TRBV18 with TRBJ1-2, with unresolved D. Looked up from germline, CDR1 is KGHSH and CDR2 is LQKENI. CDR3 length equals 20 residues. V lost 0 bases, J lost 7 bases, and 30 bases lay in between. The CDR3 loop is CASSPPNLKLGSARGVGYTF. The CDR3 DNA sequence: TGTGCCAGCTCACCACCGAATCTAAAGTTGGGTTCGGCGCGGGGAGTTGGCTACACCTTC.

The chain combines TRBV18 with TRBJ2-6; 7 bases map to TRBD1. Germline V gives CDR1 KGHSH, CDR2 LQKENI. This CDR3 has 17 amino acids. J was trimmed by 5 bases and V by 1 base; bases with no gene match: 8. CDR3 protein: CASSPRTGQARANVLTF. The CDR3 DNA reads TGTGCCAGCTCACCACGCACTGGACAGGCTAGGGCCAACGTCCTGACTTTC.

This clone was counted a few times. The J gene is TRBJ2-5, the V gene TRBV7-2; D is perhaps TRBD1 or TRBD2 (5 bases each). Germline V CDR1 and CDR2: SGHTA, FQGNSA. Trimming shortened V by 5 bases and J by 3 bases, and 19 bases separated the two germline ends. The CDR3 length is 16 residues. The chain's CDR3 is CASSPTPGQAKETQYF. The CDR3 coding sequence is TGTGCCAGCAGCCCCACCCCGGGGCAGGCCAAAGAGACCCAGTACTTC.

The sample holds a few counts of this clone. This chain uses TRBV4-2 with TRBJ2-7, with TRBD1 matching 8 bases. The V gene's germline CDR1 is LGHNA and CDR2 YNFKEQ. The CDR3 spans 16 residues. J lost 4 bases, V lost 0 bases, and 8 bases had no gene match. CDR3 sequence (DNA): TGTGCCAGCAGCCAAGACCATGGACAGGGCGTTTACGAGCAGTACTTC. Its protein is CASSQDHGQGVYEQYF.

V gene TRBV7-2 combines with J gene TRBJ2-1, with 10 positions matching TRBD2. Germline V gives CDR1 SGHTA, CDR2 FQGNSA. V dropped 7 bases and J dropped 7; count of bases not matched to a gene: 10. CDR3 length: 15 amino acids. CDR3 protein: CASNLEGTSVNEQFF. CDR3 nucleotide sequence: TGTGCCAGCAATCTAGAGGGGACTAGCGTGAATGAGCAGTTCTTC.

This chain joins TRBV15 and TRBJ2-4; no definite D call. Trimming pared 5 bases from V and 6 bases from J, leaving 8 bases between. CDR3 length equals 12 residues. Per the germline V gene, CDR1 is LNHNV and CDR2 is YYDKDF (reference sequence). The CDR3 reads CATSEKGNIQYF. CDR3 in DNA: TGTGCCACCAGCGAGAAGGGAAACATTCAGTACTTC.

This chain links TRBV4-3 with TRBJ1-1; no clear D gene. The V gene lost 1 base and the J gene lost 1 base, with 10 bases spanning the gap. This CDR3 region has 15 residues. Germline V gene data show CDR1 as LGHNA and CDR2 as YSLEER. CDR3 protein: CASSQASAGNTEAFF. In nucleotides, the CDR3 is TGCGCCAGCAGCCAAGCCAGCGCGGGGAACACTGAAGCTTTCTTT.

This clone was observed a handful of times. The chain links TRBV7-9 to TRBJ1-5; D possibly corresponds to TRBD1 (5 bases). CDR3 length: 15 residues. CDR1 and CDR2 from the germline V gene are SEHNR and FQNEAQ (reference sequence). Trimming stripped 2 bases from V and 5 bases from J, with 13 bases between. For the CDR3, the DNA is TGTGCCAGCAGCTTACAGGGTATTGGACATCAGCCCCAGCATTTT. Translated: CASSLQGIGHQPQHF.

This clone was recorded once. The J gene is TRBJ2-1, the V gene TRBV6-4; D is uncertain. The CDR3 sequence is 15 residues long. Per the germline V gene, CDR1 is MRHNA and CDR2 is SNTAGT. The V end lost 6 bases, the J end lost 0 bases, and 12 bases lay between the germline ends. The CDR3 region has the DNA TGTGCCAGCAGCCTTACTCCCCACTCCTACAATGAGCAGTTCTTC. Translating gives CASSLTPHSYNEQFF.

The gene calls are TRBV19 and TRBJ2-7; TRBD1 matches at 10 bases. Trimming took 5 bases from V and 6 from J; bases not matched to a gene: 16. The CDR3 sequence is 17 residues long. Germline V CDR1 and CDR2: LNHDA, SQIVND (reference sequence). The CDR3 DNA reads as TGTGCCAGTAGTCTCGAGACCGGGGGGACAGGGGTCAGCGAGCAGTACTTC. It yields the protein CASSLETGGTGVSEQYF.

The chain links TRBV18 to TRBJ2-5; 10 bases line up with TRBD2. The CDR3 is 16 amino acids. Germline V gene lookup returns CDR1 KGHSH and CDR2 LQKENI. After removal of 4 bases from V and 4 bases from J, the junction contained 9 bases not matched to a gene. The CDR3 nucleotides read TGTGCCAGCTCACGGGCTAGCGGGAGTCGGCGAGAGACCCAGTACTTC. Amino acids: CASSRASGSRRETQYF.

The J gene is TRBJ2-1, the V gene TRBV28; 8 nucleotides align to TRBD2. The CDR3 contains 15 residues. CDR1 MDHEN and CDR2 SYDVKM come from the germline V gene. V was clipped by 5 bases and J by 6 bases; unmatched bases: 9. The DNA of the CDR3 is TGTGCCAGCAGTCCGGGATACGGGAGGGCCAATGAGCAGTTCTTC. This gives the protein CASSPGYGRANEQFF.

This clone was observed a few times. Other DNA variants within this sample encode the same CDR3. The chain has TRBV6-5 and TRBJ2-2; D gene unclear. Germline lookup yields CDR1 MNHEY and CDR2 SVGAGI. The CDR3 consists of 15 residues. Between the trimmed V and J ends, which lost 0 bases and 5 bases, there was a span of 10 bases. CDR3 amino acids: CASSYSNRGTGELFF. The DNA for the CDR3 is TGTGCCAGCAGTTACTCGAATCGAGGAACCGGGGAGCTGTTTTTT.

This clone was observed a handful of times. J is TRBJ2-2 and V is TRBV15; D ambiguous. This CDR3 is built from 16 residues. V was cut by 0 bases and J by 5 bases, with 13 bases left in between. CDR1 and CDR2 (germline): LNHNV, YYDKDF (reference sequence). The CDR3 coding sequence is TGTGCCACCAGCAGAGATTTGGCGGTCCGAACCGGGGAGCTGTTTTTT. It specifies CATSRDLAVRTGELFF.

The chain carries TRBV29-1 and TRBJ2-3; 9 bases agree with TRBD1. V dropped 4 bases and J dropped 4; count of bases not matched to a gene: 9. This CDR3 spans 15 amino acids. The V gene's germline CDR1 is SQVTM and CDR2 ANQGSEA. The CDR3 nucleotides read TGCAGCGTTGCGGAGAAGGGGACAGGGCCAGATACGCAGTATTTT. Translation gives CSVAEKGTGPDTQYF.

The chain uses TRBV28 and TRBJ2-3; 7 bases are a match to TRBD1. With 7 bases clipped from V and 4 bases from J, the junction kept 5 bases outside the gene matches. Germline V gene sequence: CDR1 MDHEN, CDR2 SYDVKM. The CDR3 extends over 13 amino acids. DNA for the CDR3: TGTGCCAGCACCCGAACAGGGGCAGATACGCAGTATTTT. Amino acid sequence: CASTRTGADTQYF.

This clone was seen a handful of times. V gene TRBV29-1 combines with J gene TRBJ2-7; possibly TRBD1 for D (5 bases). Trimming took off 1 base at V and 2 bases at J, with 12 bases between the two ends. The CDR3 sequence is 14 residues long. Germline V gene sequence: CDR1 SQVTM, CDR2 ANQGSEA. CDR3 sequence (DNA): TGCAGCGTTGAAGGAGAATCAGGGACCTACGAGCAGTACTTC. This codes for CSVEGESGTYEQYF.

The chain recombines TRBV11-3 with TRBJ2-1; 10 nucleotides align to TRBD1. Germline V gives CDR1 SGHNT, CDR2 YENEEA. The CDR3 runs 15 residues. V was pared by 2 bases and J by 5 bases, with 3 bases of the junction left unmatched. This CDR3 reads CASSLRQGAHNEQFF. Written as DNA, the CDR3 is TGTGCCAGCAGCTTACGACAGGGGGCCCACAATGAGCAGTTCTTC.

The genes are TRBV28 and TRBJ2-1; a weak D match, TRBD2 (6 bases). Germline CDR1 and CDR2: MDHEN and SYDVKM. Deletions cut 5 bases from V and 5 bases from J, with 16 bases between. The CDR3 spans 15 residues. CDR3 in DNA: TGTGCCAGCAGTGTCCGGGGGAGGAGGAACAATGAGCAGTTCTTC. Its translation: CASSVRGRRNNEQFF.